A single sample gave rise to the 21 T cell receptor beta chains below, sequenced in a study of shared clonotypes between healthy human individuals. The protocol was immunoSEQ multiplex PCR, while the TCRdb copy is restricted to in-frame clones and leaves out a portion. Here the sample spans roughly 2,300,000 clones, roughly 92% being singletons. The sequenced material came from naive CD4+ T cells from PBMCs. Subset meaning: CD45RA+ positively selected. The receptors here all came from a man aged 18 to 29 in good health. Some clones in this sample may be carry-over from other donors' samples.

Details on this clone: Other DNA sequences in the same sample also yield this CDR3. The gene calls are TRBV7-3 and TRBJ2-6, with D hard to call. Germline V gene lookup returns CDR1 SGHTA and CDR2 FQGTGA. The CDR3 runs 14 residues. Trimming shortened V by 0 bases and J by 2 bases, and 2 bases separated the two germline ends. This CDR3 reads CASSLTAGANVLTF. CDR3 bases: TGTGCCAGCAGCTTAACGGCTGGGGCCAACGTCCTGACTTTC. Looking up the rest from reference TRBV7-3 and TRBJ2-6 gives the full variable domain: GAGVSQTPSNKVTEKGKYVELRCDPISGHTALYWYRQSLGQGPEFLIYFQGTGAADDSGLPNDRFFAVRPEGSVSTLKIQRTERGDSAVYLCASSLTAGANVLTFGAGSRLTVL.

A note on this clone: At one of its ends the junction is not consistent with the germline gene, which may arise from a read error. The chain couples TRBV6-6 to TRBJ1-2; TRBD1 aligns across 7 bases. The length of the CDR3 is 12 residues. Germline assignment: CDR1 MNHNY and CDR2 SVGAGI (reference sequence). CDR3 sequence reads: CASSGQVLRGHW. CDR3 coding DNA: TGTGCCAGCAGTGGACAGGTCCTCCGGGGGCACTGG.

The chain has TRBV29-1 and TRBJ2-7; tentative D call: TRBD1 (5 bases). This CDR3 spans 13 amino acids. V dropped 7 bases and J dropped 2 bases, with 15 bases sitting between them. Germline CDR1 reads SQVTM; CDR2 reads ANQGSEA. This CDR3 reads CSALTDSPYEQYF. CDR3 DNA sequence: TGCAGCGCCTTGACCGACAGCCCCTACGAGCAGTACTTC.

For the CDR3, the DNA is TGTGCCAGCTCACTCCAGGGACAGTATAGCAATCAGCCCCAGCATTTT. Translating gives CASSLQGQYSNQPQHF. The chain combines TRBV18 with TRBJ1-5, with 7 positions matching TRBD1. CDR3 size: 16 residues. CDR1 is KGHSH, CDR2 LQKENI, per germline. V shed 4 bases, J shed 0 bases, and the junction held 6 bases outside the gene matches.

The chain is built from TRBV11-2 and TRBJ2-5; D might be TRBD1 or TRBD2, each matching 5 bases. The CDR3 runs to 16 residues. V was clipped by 1 base and J by 5 bases, with 17 bases between them. The V gene's germline CDR1 is SGHAT and CDR2 FQNNGV. CDR3 nucleotides: TGTGCCAGCAGCTTAGCAGGGACCCTTGGGTTGGAGACCCAGTACTTC. This encodes CASSLAGTLGLETQYF.

V and J are TRBV19 and TRBJ1-2; D unresolved. Germline-derived CDR1 and CDR2 are LNHDA and SQIVND (reference sequence). This CDR3 comprises 12 residues. V was cut by 11 bases and J by 6 bases, with 16 bases left in between. CDR3 in DNA: TGTGCCTCCCGAATAACCCTGCATGGCTACACCTTC. It codes for CASRITLHGYTF.

The V call is TRBV19, the J call TRBJ2-3; TRBD2 might be the D (6 bases). Trimming stripped 6 bases from V and 0 bases from J, with 10 bases between. The CDR3 extends over 14 amino acids. Germline CDR1 reads LNHDA; CDR2 reads SQIVND (reference sequence). The CDR3 nucleotides read TGTGCCAGTAGACCGGCGGGGAGCACAGATACGCAGTATTTT. Translated: CASRPAGSTDTQYF.

This chain joins TRBV4-3 and TRBJ2-7; tentatively, D is TRBD2 (6 bases). Trimming took off 1 base at V and 4 bases at J, with 14 bases between the two ends. The germline gives CDR1 LGHNA, CDR2 YSLEER. The CDR3 covers 15 residues. The CDR3 is CASSQAPSESYEQYF. In DNA, the CDR3 is TGCGCCAGCAGCCAAGCCCCTAGCGAAAGTTACGAGCAGTACTTC.

This clone occurred once. The chain combines TRBV28 with TRBJ2-7, with 9 bases identical to TRBD1. J was trimmed by 5 bases and V by 6 bases; bases with no gene match: 11. CDR1 is MDHEN, CDR2 SYDVKM, per germline. This CDR3 contains 15 residues. The CDR3 DNA reads TGTGCCAGCAGCCCCATGGGGACAGGGTACCACGAGCAGTACTTC. As protein: CASSPMGTGYHEQYF.

With regard to this clone: Other DNA sequences of this sample code for an identical CDR3. This sequence joins TRBV7-2 and TRBJ2-7; 7 positions match TRBD2. The V and J ends lost 1 base and 6 bases, in that order; junction bases with no gene match: 3. The CDR3 has 13 amino acids. Germline loops: CDR1 SGHTA, CDR2 FQGNSA. The chain's CDR3 is CASSLVSGVEQYF. Here the CDR3 DNA reads TGTGCCAGCAGCTTAGTCAGCGGGGTCGAGCAGTACTTC.

This clone has just a few counts. This chain uses TRBV7-8 with TRBJ1-5; TRBD1 aligns across 7 bases. CDR3 length equals 16 residues. Germline V lookup: CDR1 SGHVS, CDR2 FQNEAQ. V lost 1 base and J lost 8; bases outside the gene matches: 11. CDR3 sequence reads: CASSLGFRGGLEPQHF. The CDR3 coding sequence is TGTGCCAGCAGCTTAGGGTTCCGAGGGGGCCTTGAGCCCCAGCATTTT.

The J gene is TRBJ1-2, the V gene TRBV11-2; D is possibly TRBD1 (5 bases). Germline CDR1 reads SGHAT; CDR2 reads FQNNGV. V lost 5 bases and J 5 bases, leaving 15 bases between the germline ends. The CDR3 contains 14 residues. CDR3 coding DNA: TGTGCCAGCAGCCGGACCGGGACTCTATATGGCTACACCTTC. Translated, it gives CASSRTGTLYGYTF. Full variable domain (rest looked up from reference TRBV11-2 and TRBJ1-2): EAGVAQSPRYKIIEKRQSVAFWCNPISGHATLYWYQQILGQGPKLLIQFQNNGVVDDSQLPKDRFSAERLKGVDSTLKIQPAKLEDSAVYLCASSRTGTLYGYTFGSGTRLTVV.

The chain recombines TRBV28 with TRBJ2-1; D is uncertain. The length of the CDR3 is 14 residues. Trimming left V 5 bases short and J 6 bases short, with 14 bases between. Germline V gives CDR1 MDHEN, CDR2 SYDVKM. Here the CDR3 DNA reads TGTGCCAGCAGTCTCCTGACCGGCGTCAATGAGCAGTTCTTC. It translates to CASSLLTGVNEQFF.

The chain carries TRBV5-5 and TRBJ2-7, with 11 nucleotides matching TRBD1. Per germline, CDR1 SGHKS and CDR2 YYEKEE (reference sequence). CDR3 length: 19 residues. V gave up 1 base and J gave up 2 bases; unmatched junction bases: 14. CDR3 residues: CASSLYPGQGGSAPYEQYF. As DNA, the CDR3 is TGTGCCAGCAGCTTGTACCCGGGACAGGGGGGCTCCGCTCCCTACGAGCAGTACTTC.

This clone was seen a handful of times. This sample also contains other DNA sequences that code for the same CDR3. The chain joins TRBV2 to TRBJ1-2; no firm D call. Germline assignment: CDR1 SNHLY and CDR2 FYNNEI. This CDR3 has 12 residues. Trimming removed 4 bases at V and 4 bases at J, with 7 bases between. This CDR3 reads CASSVSAYGYTF. The CDR3 coding sequence is TGTGCCAGCAGTGTGTCGGCCTATGGCTACACCTTC.

Here the CDR3 DNA reads TGTGCCAGCAGTGAAAGATTGAACACTGAAGCTTTCTTT. It specifies CASSERLNTEAFF. J is TRBJ1-1 and V is TRBV25-1; unclear D gene. This CDR3 spans 13 amino acids. Trimming removed 2 bases at V and 0 bases at J, with 4 bases between. The germline CDR1 and CDR2 sequences are MGHDK and SYGVNS.

This chain uses TRBV6-5 with TRBJ1-2; 7 bases line up with TRBD1. The germline V gene encodes CDR1 MNHEY and CDR2 SVGAGI. Losses at the gene ends were 5 bases for V and 4 bases for J; bases not matched to a gene: 7. The CDR3 runs 14 residues. DNA for the CDR3: TGTGCCAGCAGTCCCGGGACAGCCATCTATGGCTACACCTTC. Translated, it gives CASSPGTAIYGYTF.

CDR3 DNA: TGTGCCAGCAGTTACTCCGGCAGGGCGAGCACAGATACGCAGTATTTT. Translation gives CASSYSGRASTDTQYF. The V gene is TRBV6-6, the J gene TRBJ2-3, with D possibly being TRBD1 (5 bases). The CDR3 loop spans 16 amino acids. The V and J ends lost 0 bases and 0 bases respectively, with 10 bases between them. Germline V gene lookup returns CDR1 MNHNY and CDR2 SVGAGI (reference sequence).

The V and J genes are TRBV27 and TRBJ1-6, with 9 bases matching TRBD1. V trimming: 5 bases; J trimming: 6 bases; junction bases outside the gene matches: 5. The CDR3 is 15 residues long. Germline CDR1 reads MNHEY; CDR2 reads SMNVEV (reference sequence). The CDR3 nucleotides are TGTGCCAGCAGTCTCGAGACAGGGGGTAATTCACCCCTCCACTTT. Residues: CASSLETGGNSPLHF.

The chain carries TRBV28 and TRBJ2-4, with D tentatively TRBD1 (6 bases). The CDR3 covers 16 residues. V was clipped by 5 bases and J by 2 bases, with 16 bases between them. Germline V CDR1 and CDR2: MDHEN, SYDVKM. The DNA for the CDR3 is TGTGCCAGCAGTCAGGGTCAGGGGATTACCAAAAACATTCAGTACTTC. Protein: CASSQGQGITKNIQYF.

This chain joins TRBV11-2 and TRBJ1-2; 7 nucleotides match TRBD1. J gave up 4 bases and V 5 bases, and 7 bases lay outside the gene matches. CDR3 length: 14 residues. In germline, CDR1 is SGHAT, CDR2 FQNNGV. Here the CDR3 DNA reads TGTGCCAGCAGCAAGACGACAGGGACCTATGGCTACACCTTC. Residues: CASSKTTGTYGYTF.